A single sample gave rise to the 3 T cell receptor beta chains below, sequenced in a study of T cell repertoires in cytomegalovirus infection. In TCRdb, the reads were re-called with MiXCR into one record per CDR3 protein. This sample yields some 220,000 distinct CDR3 sequences, of which roughly an eighth are seen a single time; approximately 1.6% belongs to the top ten. Sequenced: PBMCs. The receptor set was obtained from a human donor in good health (CMV status not recorded). Some clones in this sample may be carry-over from other donors' samples.

This clonotype was recorded at least ten times. The chain employs TRBV4-3 and TRBJ1-6; no firm D call. CDR3 length equals 13 residues. The germline V and J ends were trimmed by 0 bases and 11 bases, with 8 bases remaining between them. Germline CDR1 is LGHNA and CDR2 is YSLEER. CDR3 region: CASSQEVWTPLHF. In DNA, the CDR3 is TGCGCCAGCAGCCAAGAGGTTTGGACACCCCTCCACTTT.

This clonotype was observed a few times. The chain combines TRBV5-1 with TRBJ2-2; tentative D call: TRBD2 (7 bases). This CDR3 is 16 amino acids long. Trimming removed 3 bases from V and 5 bases from J, with 17 bases in between. Germline CDR1 SGHRS, CDR2 YFSETQ. CDR3 sequence (DNA): TGCGCCAGCAGCTCCTCGAGGGGGGGCCGAACCGGGGAGCTGTTTTTT. Translation gives CASSSSRGGRTGELFF. Using reference TRBV5-1 and TRBJ2-2 for the parts outside the CDR3, the full variable domain is KAGVTQTPRYLIKTRGQQVTLSCSPISGHRSVSWYQQTPGQGLQFLFEYFSETQRNKGNFPGRFSGRQFSNSRSEMNVSTLELGDSALYLCASSSSRGGRTGELFFGEGSRLTVL.

This clonotype was picked up a small number of times. The rearrangement joins TRBV3-1 to TRBJ2-3, with D tentatively TRBD2 (6 bases). This CDR3 is 16 amino acids long. The ends were cut back, 4 bases at V and 0 bases at J, with 14 bases in the middle. The germline CDR1 and CDR2 sequences are LGHDT and YNNKEL (reference sequence). Written as DNA, the CDR3 is TGTGCCAGCAGCCTAGGAGGGGCGGGCAGCACAGATACGCAGTATTTT. Translating gives CASSLGGAGSTDTQYF.